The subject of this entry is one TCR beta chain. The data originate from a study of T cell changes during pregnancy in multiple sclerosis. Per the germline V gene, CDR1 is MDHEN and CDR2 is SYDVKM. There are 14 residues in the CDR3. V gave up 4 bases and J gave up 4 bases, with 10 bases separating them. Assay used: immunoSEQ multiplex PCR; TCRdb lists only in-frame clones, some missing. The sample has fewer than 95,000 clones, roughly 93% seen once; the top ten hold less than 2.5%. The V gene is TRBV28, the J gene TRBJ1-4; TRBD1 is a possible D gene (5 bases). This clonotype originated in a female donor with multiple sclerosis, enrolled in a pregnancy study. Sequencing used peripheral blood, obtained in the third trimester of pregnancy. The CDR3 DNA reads TGTGCCAGCAGTTCCAGGGTGATTAATGAAAAACTGTTTTTT. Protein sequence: CASSSRVINEKLFF.